Detailed here is one T cell receptor (beta chain). Study processing details: Amplification from reference gene primers served as the basis for estimated nucleated cell counts. The method was immunoSEQ multiplex PCR; TCRdb's version includes in-frame clones alone and lacks a portion of them. V and J calls and clone size are as listed in that table; D and trimming were resolved from the DNA. The sample includes tens of thousands of clones, 75% to 90% seen only once; the top ten take roughly a fifth. This specimen comes from a study of blood T cell repertoires in COVID-19. Study-wide context: The United States, Italy and Spain provided the acute and convalescent COVID-19 samples.

The CDR3 loop spans 13 amino acids. CDR1 and CDR2 from the germline V gene are SNHLY and FYNNEI. V was pared by 7 bases and J by 0 bases, with 9 bases between. This clonotype originated in a woman older than 75 with acute or convalescent COVID-19. V and J are TRBV2 and TRBJ1-2; D call uncertain. Sequencing was performed on peripheral blood. CDR3 nucleotide sequence: TGTGCCAGCACGGGGAACTCTAACTATGGCTACACCTTC. It specifies CASTGNSNYGYTF.